These 18 T cell receptor beta chains were all obtained from the same sample, sequenced in a study of blood T cells in healthy people across ages. For the second PCR, which ran for 7 to 11 cycles, a sample-barcoded 5' primer and a J-beta primer mix were used. TCRdb ran MiXCR on the 5' RACE reads and lists one entry per CDR3 protein. The sample gives hundreds of thousands of distinct CDR3 sequences, roughly half of which show up once; under 65% is in the top ten. The sequencing sample was made of blood. The receptors originated from a man aged 55 to 70 in good health.

This clonotype has a handful of counts. The chain uses TRBV28 and TRBJ2-6; TRBD2 is a possible D gene (6 bases). Germline loops: CDR1 MDHEN, CDR2 SYDVKM. The V end was cut by 10 bases, the J end by 0 bases, with 16 bases between. This CDR3 has 16 residues. The CDR3: CATDRGSLSGANVLTF. CDR3 bases: TGTGCCACCGACCGGGGGAGCCTCTCTGGGGCCAACGTCCTGACTTTC.

In its sample, this clonotype was seen many times. The chain couples TRBV3-1 to TRBJ2-1; D assignment may be TRBD1 or TRBD2 (7 bases each). The CDR3 has 15 residues. V lost 0 bases and J lost 12, with 18 bases in between. CDR1 LGHDT and CDR2 YNNKEL come from the germline V gene (reference sequence). CDR3 sequence: CASSQEDYAGGGQFF. The DNA of the CDR3 is TGTGCCAGCAGCCAAGAGGACTACGCAGGGGGGGGGCAGTTCTTC.

V and J are TRBV28 and TRBJ2-7, with D perhaps given as TRBD1 or TRBD2 (5 bases each). CDR3 length: 12 amino acids. V lost 8 bases, J lost 7 bases, and 15 bases lay in between. Germline CDR1 MDHEN, CDR2 SYDVKM. This CDR3 is CASGGGRREQYF. The CDR3 DNA follows: TGTGCCAGCGGTGGGGGAAGGCGGGAGCAGTACTTC.

The J gene is TRBJ1-2, the V gene TRBV2; TRBD1 matches at 7 bases. The trim removed 7 bases at V and 7 bases at J, leaving 9 bases unmatched. The germline gives CDR1 SNHLY, CDR2 FYNNEI. This CDR3 comprises 13 residues. The CDR3 coding sequence is TGTGCCAGCAACCAGGGGGACCAGCTTGGCTACACCTTC. It codes for CASNQGDQLGYTF.

The rearrangement links TRBV24-1 to TRBJ2-7, with a possible D match to TRBD1 (6 bases). This CDR3 comprises 15 residues. Trimming stripped 4 bases from V and 2 bases from J, with 14 bases between. Germline-derived CDR1 and CDR2 are KGHDR and SFDVKD. The chain's CDR3 is CATSDSRDNPYEQYF. The DNA of the CDR3 is TGTGCCACCAGTGACTCTCGGGACAACCCCTACGAGCAGTACTTC.

This clonotype has at least ten counts. The CDR3 here is CASSLSQGGRGAFF. The CDR3 DNA follows: TGTGCCAGCAGCTTAAGTCAGGGCGGGAGGGGTGCTTTCTTT. V is TRBV7-2 and J is TRBJ1-1; D possibly corresponds to TRBD1 (5 bases). CDR1 is SGHTA and CDR2 is FQGNSA in the germline V gene. V lost 2 bases and J lost 11, with 18 bases in between. The CDR3 has 14 residues.

The chain uses TRBV27 and TRBJ1-2, with 9 bases that match TRBD1. V gave up 5 bases and J gave up 8 bases; unmatched junction bases: 9. Germline V gene lookup returns CDR1 MNHEY and CDR2 SMNVEV (reference sequence). The CDR3 covers 14 residues. CDR3 nucleotide sequence: TGTGCCAGCAGTCCCCTGGGACAGGGTGCGGGCTACACCTTC. As protein: CASSPLGQGAGYTF.

V is TRBV29-1 and J is TRBJ2-5, with D possibly matching TRBD1 (6 bases). This CDR3 has 16 residues. Trimming pared 5 bases from V and 4 bases from J, leaving 23 bases between. Per the germline V gene, CDR1 is SQVTM and CDR2 is ANQGSEA. The chain's CDR3 is CSVHWGRGWSGETQYF. CDR3 sequence (DNA): TGCAGCGTTCACTGGGGGCGAGGGTGGTCTGGAGAGACCCAGTACTTC. Supplemented by reference TRBV29-1 and TRBJ2-5, the full variable domain reads SAVISQKPSRDICQRGTSLTIQCQVDSQVTMMFWYRQQPGQSLTLIATANQGSEATYESGFVIDKFPISRPNLTFSTLTVSNMSPEDSSIYLCSVHWGRGWSGETQYFGPGTRLLVL.

In DNA form, the CDR3 reads TGTGCCAGCACCCAGACCGTTTCTGGGGCCAACGTCCTGACTTTC. Translation gives CASTQTVSGANVLTF. The V gene is TRBV2, the J gene TRBJ2-6; D gene unclear. CDR1 is SNHLY and CDR2 is FYNNEI in the germline V gene. The CDR3 runs 15 residues. Trimming left V 7 bases short and J 1 base short, with 11 bases between. Looking up the rest from reference TRBV2 and TRBJ2-6 gives the full variable domain: EPEVTQTPSHQVTQMGQEVILRCVPISNHLYFYWYRQILGQKVEFLVSFYNNEISEKSEIFDDQFSVERPDGSNFTLKIRSTKLEDSAMYFCASTQTVSGANVLTFGAGSRLTVL.

The chain combines TRBV7-2 with TRBJ1-2, with TRBD1 identical over 7 bases. V gave up 3 bases and J gave up 4 bases; unmatched junction bases: 8. Germline CDR1 and CDR2: SGHTA and FQGNSA. This CDR3 comprises 15 residues. The DNA of the CDR3 is TGTGCCAGCAGCTTGACAGGGCTCCTTGTCTATGGCTACACCTTC. Its translation is CASSLTGLLVYGYTF.

This clonotype occurred a few times. The J gene is TRBJ2-7, the V gene TRBV20-1; D call uncertain. Trimming pared 0 bases from V and 4 bases from J, leaving 10 bases between. The CDR3 consists of 13 residues. Germline V gene data show CDR1 as DFQATT and CDR2 as SNEGSKA (reference sequence). The CDR3 loop reads CSARDPNSYEQYF. The CDR3 DNA reads as TGCAGTGCTAGAGATCCCAACAGTTACGAGCAGTACTTC.

In its sample, this clonotype was seen a few times. The gene calls are TRBV29-1 and TRBJ2-7, with 9 nucleotides matching TRBD2. V dropped 6 bases and J dropped 5; count of bases not matched to a gene: 8. In germline, CDR1 is SQVTM, CDR2 ANQGSEA. The CDR3 covers 13 residues. This CDR3 is CSVRRAGGDEQYF. CDR3 coding DNA: TGCAGCGTGCGAAGAGCGGGAGGCGACGAGCAGTACTTC.

The rearrangement uses TRBV11-1 and TRBJ2-1, with 13 bases aligning to TRBD2. Germline V gene data show CDR1 as SGHAT and CDR2 as FQDESV (reference sequence). V shed 5 bases, J shed 8 bases, and the junction held 6 bases outside the gene matches. The CDR3 totals 15 residues. The CDR3 DNA reads as TGTGCCAGCAGCACGCGGACTAGCGGGAGCGATGAGCAGTTCTTC. Amino acids: CASSTRTSGSDEQFF.

The chain has TRBV7-9 and TRBJ2-1; D is ambiguous. Trimming took 2 bases from V and 9 from J, leaving 11 bases between them. This CDR3 contains 13 residues. Germline CDR1 and CDR2: SEHNR and FQNEAQ (reference sequence). The CDR3 DNA follows: TGTGCCAGCAGCTTAAAAGGCTGGGGTGAGCAGTTCTTC. As protein: CASSLKGWGEQFF. Drawing the rest from reference TRBV7-9 and TRBJ2-1, the complete variable domain is DTGVSQNPRHKITKRGQNVTFRCDPISEHNRLYWYRQTLGQGPEFLTYFQNEAQLEKSRLLSDRFSAERPKGSFSTLEIQRTEQGDSAMYLCASSLKGWGEQFFGPGTRLTVL.

The sample holds a few counts of this clonotype. V is TRBV4-2 and J is TRBJ2-5; 9 nucleotides align to TRBD1. The CDR3 length is 15 residues. The V segment lost 1 base and the J segment 0 bases; nucleotides outside the gene matches: 0. CDR1 LGHNA and CDR2 YNFKEQ come from the germline V gene. CDR3 bases: TGTGCCAGCAGCCAAGGGGACAGGGACCAAGAGACCCAGTACTTC. As protein: CASSQGDRDQETQYF.

The CDR3 loop reads CASSYSTTGLSYEQYF. CDR3 bases: TGTGCCAGCAGTTACTCGACCACGGGCCTCTCCTACGAGCAGTACTTC. The chain recombines TRBV6-5 with TRBJ2-7; no definite D call. This CDR3 has 16 residues. V was trimmed by 0 bases and J by 0 bases, leaving 12 bases between them. Germline-derived CDR1 and CDR2 are MNHEY and SVGAGI.

There are a few counts of this clonotype. The V gene is TRBV7-3, the J gene TRBJ2-3, with 10 bases identical to TRBD2. The germline V gene encodes CDR1 SGHTA and CDR2 FQGTGA. V lost 5 bases, J lost 4 bases, and 15 bases stayed unmatched. This CDR3 spans 18 amino acids. The CDR3 reads CASSPKASGRQGADTQYF. CDR3 nucleotides: TGTGCCAGCAGCCCAAAGGCTAGCGGGAGACAAGGGGCAGATACGCAGTATTTT.

J is TRBJ2-3 and V is TRBV6-5; TRBD2 agrees at 11 bases. V was pared by 2 bases and J by 4 bases, with 2 bases of the junction left unmatched. The CDR3 has 15 residues. Germline values: CDR1 MNHEY, CDR2 SVGAGI. The DNA of the CDR3 is TGTGCCAGCAGTTACGGTAGCGGGGGGGCAGATACGCAGTATTTT. Translating gives CASSYGSGGADTQYF.